This is a list of T cell receptor beta chains from one sample in a study of Graves' ophthalmopathy and Graves' hyperthyroidism. TCRdb reprocessed the multiplex PCR reads via MiXCR and lists one record per CDR3 protein. The sample lists 57,000 or so distinct CDR3 sequences, roughly half occurring once. The specimen was peripheral blood. All receptors derive from an adult woman with Graves' ophthalmopathy. CDR3s include the opening cysteine and the closing phenylalanine or tryptophan. Fields, in order: V gene, clone size, J gene, CDR3 length, CDR3 protein. Rows give clone size only sometimes, using once, few, many, or a class for an expanded clone.

TRBV6-5	many	TRBJ2-1	15	CASTDTGSSYNEQFF
TRBV18	NA	TRBJ1-1	13	CASSPLMNTEAFF
TRBV7-8	NA	TRBJ2-3	20	CASSPRVVAGLGTSTDTQYF
TRBV15	NA	TRBJ2-7	13	CATSSSPRDEQYF
TRBV20-1	NA	TRBJ2-7	13	CSARAVETGEQYF
TRBV4-3	many	TRBJ2-7	17	CASSQDIAGGPLYEQYF
TRBV20-1	many	TRBJ2-5	17	CSASSTAEDREGETQYF
TRBV20-1	many	TRBJ1-2	15	CSARSTAGANYGYTF
TRBV5-4	once	TRBJ2-7	14	CASSDPGQNYEQYF
TRBV13	NA	TRBJ2-2	16	CASSCLAGGPSGELFF
TRBV6-2/TRBV6-3	many	TRBJ2-3	15	CASSLTGFQGDTQYF
TRBV10-2	NA	TRBJ1-1	12	CASSERASEAFF
TRBV9	many	TRBJ2-7	15	CASSPTGQSTYEQYF
TRBV11-3	many	TRBJ2-1	15	CASSLRDRGSNEQFF
TRBV7-9	many	TRBJ2-2	15	CASLPLPGPGGELFF
TRBV9	NA	TRBJ1-2	14	CASSPGLGNYGYTF
TRBV20-1	many	TRBJ2-7	16	CSAIGTSGRSAYEQYF
TRBV7-8	few	TRBJ2-3	12	CASKGYTDTQYF
TRBV6-2/TRBV6-3	many	TRBJ2-5	13	CASSFRRSETQYF
TRBV3-1	many	TRBJ2-7	12	CASSRLAGEQYF
TRBV6-2/TRBV6-3	NA	TRBJ1-1	13	CASSYRGNTEAFF
TRBV5-5	many	TRBJ2-1	15	CASSSFPMGYNEQFF
TRBV28	NA	TRBJ2-7	14	CASSPTGFLREQYF
TRBV6-5	NA	NA	15	CATKVRWGSFYEQFF
TRBV24-1	NA	TRBJ1-1	13	CATSDEQLTEAFF